This T cell receptor beta chain was captured by sequencing in a study of CD8 T cells in ankylosing spondylitis. This clonotype was detected ten times or more. CDR3 size: 16 residues. CDR1 is SGHRS and CDR2 is YFSETQ in the germline V gene. V shed 0 bases and J 3 bases; nucleotides not matched to a gene: 6. TCRdb processed the 5' RACE reads anew with MiXCR; each CDR3 protein has one entry. The table includes about 39,000 distinct CDR3 sequences, 9% to 12% detected once. The rearrangement joins TRBV5-1 to TRBJ2-3; 8 bases line up with TRBD1. The sequence was obtained from a male donor with ankylosing spondylitis or in good health (not recorded which). The sequencing input was blood, either unsorted or a sorted T cell fraction (not recorded which). DNA of the CDR3: TGCGCCAGCAGCTTGGCTGGACAGGGTGGGACAGATACGCAGTATTTT. This codes for CASSLAGQGGTDTQYF.